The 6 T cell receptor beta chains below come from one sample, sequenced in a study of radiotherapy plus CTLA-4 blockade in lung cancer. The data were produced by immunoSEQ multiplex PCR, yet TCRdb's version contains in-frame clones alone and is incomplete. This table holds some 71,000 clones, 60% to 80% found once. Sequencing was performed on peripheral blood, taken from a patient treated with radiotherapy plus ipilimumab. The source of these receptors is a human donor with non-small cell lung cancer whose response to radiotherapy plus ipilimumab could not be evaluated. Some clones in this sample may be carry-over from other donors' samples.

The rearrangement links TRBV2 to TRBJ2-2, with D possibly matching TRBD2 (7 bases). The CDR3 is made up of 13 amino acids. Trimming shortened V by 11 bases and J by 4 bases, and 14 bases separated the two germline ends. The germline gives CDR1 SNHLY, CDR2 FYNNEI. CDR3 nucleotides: TGTGCCGGGGGGCGGGGGTTCACCGGGGAGCTGTTTTTT. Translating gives CAGGRGFTGELFF. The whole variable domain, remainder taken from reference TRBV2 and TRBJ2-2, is EPEVTQTPSHQVTQMGQEVILRCVPISNHLYFYWYRQILGQKVEFLVSFYNNEISEKSEIFDDQFSVERPDGSNFTLKIRSTKLEDSAMYFCAGGRGFTGELFFGEGSRLTVL.

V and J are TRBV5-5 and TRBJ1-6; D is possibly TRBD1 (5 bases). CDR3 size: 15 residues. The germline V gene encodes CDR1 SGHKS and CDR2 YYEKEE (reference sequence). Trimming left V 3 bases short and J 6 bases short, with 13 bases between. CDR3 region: CASSSSGTTNSPLHF. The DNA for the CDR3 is TGTGCCAGCAGCTCCTCCGGGACTACTAATTCACCCCTCCACTTT.

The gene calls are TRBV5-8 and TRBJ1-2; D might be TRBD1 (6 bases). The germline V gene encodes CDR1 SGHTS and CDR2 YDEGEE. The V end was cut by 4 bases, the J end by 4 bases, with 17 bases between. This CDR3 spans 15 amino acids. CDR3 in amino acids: CASSQQGGAGYGYTF. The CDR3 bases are TGTGCCAGCAGCCAGCAAGGGGGGGCCGGCTATGGCTACACCTTC.

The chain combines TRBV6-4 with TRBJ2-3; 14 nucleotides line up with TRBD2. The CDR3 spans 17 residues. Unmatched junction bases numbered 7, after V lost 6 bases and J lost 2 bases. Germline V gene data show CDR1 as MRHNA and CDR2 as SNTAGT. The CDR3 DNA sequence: TGTGCCAGCAGCGTCGGACTAGCGGGGGGCTACACAGATACGCAGTATTTT. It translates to CASSVGLAGGYTDTQYF.

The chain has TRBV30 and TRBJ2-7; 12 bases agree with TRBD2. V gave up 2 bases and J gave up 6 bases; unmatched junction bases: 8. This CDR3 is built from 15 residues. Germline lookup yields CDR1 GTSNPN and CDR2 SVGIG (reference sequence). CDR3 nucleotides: TGTGCCTGGAGTTACGGACTAGCGGGGATGGGCGAGCAGTACTTC. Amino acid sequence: CAWSYGLAGMGEQYF. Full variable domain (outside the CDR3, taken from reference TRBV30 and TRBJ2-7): SQTIHQWPATLVQPVGSPLSLECTVEGTSNPNLYWYRQAAGRGLQLLFYSVGIGQISSEVPQNLSASRPQDRQFILSSKKLLLSDSGFYLCAWSYGLAGMGEQYFGPGTRLTVT.

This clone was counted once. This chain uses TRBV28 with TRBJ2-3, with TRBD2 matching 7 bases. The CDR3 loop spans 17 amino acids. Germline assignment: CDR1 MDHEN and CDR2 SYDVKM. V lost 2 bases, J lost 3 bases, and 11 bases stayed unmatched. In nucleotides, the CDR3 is TGTGCCAGCAGTTTAGTCTCGGGGGGAAGTGGGACAGATACGCAGTATTTT. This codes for CASSLVSGGSGTDTQYF.